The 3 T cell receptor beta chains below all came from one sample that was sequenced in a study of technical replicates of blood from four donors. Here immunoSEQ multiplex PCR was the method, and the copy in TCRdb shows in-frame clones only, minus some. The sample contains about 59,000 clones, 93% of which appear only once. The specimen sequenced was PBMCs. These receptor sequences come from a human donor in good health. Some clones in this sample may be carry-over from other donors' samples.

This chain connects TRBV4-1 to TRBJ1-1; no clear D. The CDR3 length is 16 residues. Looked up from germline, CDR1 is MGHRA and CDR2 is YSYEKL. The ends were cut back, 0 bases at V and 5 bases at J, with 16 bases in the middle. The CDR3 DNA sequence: TGCGCCAGCAGCCAAGATTGGGAGGGCATGGGAACTGAAGCTTTCTTT. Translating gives CASSQDWEGMGTEAFF.

In DNA, the CDR3 is TGTGCCAGCAGCTATACCGGGGGGACAGGGGCAGGGCAGCCCCAGCATTTT. It specifies CASSYTGGTGAGQPQHF. The V call is TRBV7-8, the J call TRBJ1-5; 10 positions agree with TRBD1. V dropped 4 bases and J dropped 7; count of bases not matched to a gene: 13. The CDR3 loop spans 17 amino acids. Per germline, CDR1 SGHVS and CDR2 FQNEAQ. The whole variable domain, remainder taken from reference TRBV7-8 and TRBJ1-5, is GAGVSQSPRYKVAKRGQDVALRCDPISGHVSLFWYQQALGQGPEFLTYFQNEAQLDKSGLPSDRFFAERPEGSVSTLKIQRTQQEDSAVYLCASSYTGGTGAGQPQHFGDGTRLSIL.

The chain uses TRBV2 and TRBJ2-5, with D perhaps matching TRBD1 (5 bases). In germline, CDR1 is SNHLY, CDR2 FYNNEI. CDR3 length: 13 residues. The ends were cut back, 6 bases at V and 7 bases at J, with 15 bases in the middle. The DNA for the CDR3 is TGTGCCAGCAGGGTGGAAGGGGCCGGGACCCAGTACTTC. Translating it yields CASRVEGAGTQYF.